A single sample gave rise to the 26 T cell receptor beta chains below, sequenced in a study of T-cell reconstitution after alpha-beta-depleted transplantation in children. This sample's TCRbeta library carried unique molecular identifier barcodes. In TCRdb, the PCR reads were re-called with MiXCR into one record per CDR3 protein. The table has over 550,000 distinct CDR3 sequences, over 9.5% seen once; the top ten hold 4%. The sample in question was PBMCs from the stem cell graft donor, obtained from the stem cell graft. The source is a human donor who donated a stem cell graft to a child with acute myeloid leukemia.

This sequence joins TRBV7-2 and TRBJ1-4; the D gene is possibly TRBD1 (5 bases). Per germline, CDR1 SGHTA and CDR2 FQGNSA. The CDR3 consists of 16 residues. The germline V and J ends were trimmed by 0 bases and 7 bases, with 15 bases remaining between them. Here the CDR3 reads CASSLALRGRSEKLFF. The CDR3 bases are TGTGCCAGCAGCTTAGCGCTGAGGGGTAGGAGTGAAAAACTGTTTTTT.

This clonotype has a count of ten or more. V usage is TRBV5-8 and J usage is TRBJ1-5, with D possibly TRBD1 on 6 matching bases. Germline values: CDR1 SGHTS, CDR2 YDEGEE. This CDR3 is built from 14 residues. Trimming removed 3 bases from V and 7 bases from J, with 14 bases in between. The chain's CDR3 is CASSSGFRGQPQHF. In DNA, the CDR3 is TGTGCCAGCAGCTCGGGATTCAGGGGCCAGCCCCAGCATTTT.

A note on this clonotype: It may be a read error: a sequence one base away is much more abundant. The V call is TRBV20-1, the J call TRBJ2-1; D call uncertain. The germline V and J ends were trimmed by 5 bases and 0 bases, with 11 bases remaining between them. This CDR3 comprises 14 residues. CDR1 is DFQATT, CDR2 SNEGSKA, per germline (reference sequence). The CDR3 nucleotides are TGCAGTGCTCCCCGGAACAGCTCCTACAATGAGCAGTTCTTC. It specifies CSAPRNSSYNEQFF.

In this sample, this clonotype turned up a few times. V usage is TRBV12-5 and J usage is TRBJ1-5; no reliable D call. V was trimmed by 7 bases and J by 1 base, leaving 8 bases between them. Germline CDR1 and CDR2: LGHNT and FRNRAP. The CDR3 covers 13 residues. The DNA of the CDR3 is TGTGCTAGTGCCACGGAGAGCAATCAGCCCCAGCATTTT. This codes for CASATESNQPQHF.

The gene calls are TRBV2 and TRBJ2-1; D may be TRBD2 (5 bases). The V gene's germline CDR1 is SNHLY and CDR2 FYNNEI. The CDR3 is 14 amino acids. Trimming pared 5 bases from V and 10 bases from J, leaving 18 bases between. DNA of the CDR3: TGTGCCAGCAGTCCCGAAGGAGAGGGAGTAGAGCAGTTCTTC. It yields the protein CASSPEGEGVEQFF.

This clonotype appeared many times. The J gene is TRBJ2-7, the V gene TRBV7-2, with D hard to call. This CDR3 has 13 amino acids. Germline CDR1 SGHTA, CDR2 FQGNSA. Trimming removed 6 bases at V and 3 bases at J, with 12 bases between. CDR3 nucleotides: TGTGCCAGCAGTCCTTTTCCCTTCTACGAGCAGTACTTC. It translates to CASSPFPFYEQYF.

The V call is TRBV20-1, the J call TRBJ1-4; 7 bases map to TRBD1. This CDR3 spans 18 amino acids. Trimming cost V 0 bases and J 7 bases; bases outside gene matches: 17. CDR1 and CDR2 (germline): DFQATT, SNEGSKA (reference sequence). As DNA, the CDR3 is TGCAGTGCTAGAGATCCGACAGGGTTCCTACTAATACGTGAAAAACTGTTTTTT. Translation: CSARDPTGFLLIREKLFF.

In its sample, this clonotype was seen a few times. The chain couples TRBV6-1 to TRBJ2-7; 7 bases are a match to TRBD1. J lost 2 bases, V lost 6 bases, and 10 bases had no gene match. Looked up from germline, CDR1 is MNHNS and CDR2 is SASEGT. CDR3 length: 15 residues. The CDR3 DNA reads TGTGCCAGCAGGCGACAGGGAGAGTATACCTACGAGCAGTACTTC. This codes for CASRRQGEYTYEQYF.

This clonotype was counted many times. The chain is built from TRBV5-1 and TRBJ2-7; 15 nucleotides agree with TRBD2. Per the germline V gene, CDR1 is SGHRS and CDR2 is YFSETQ. This CDR3 region has 14 residues. V was pared by 4 bases and J by 4 bases, with 0 bases of the junction left unmatched. The CDR3 DNA is TGCGCCAGCAGCGGGACTAGCGGGAGGTACGAGCAGTACTTC. Translated: CASSGTSGRYEQYF.

The table lists this clonotype with many counts. This chain joins TRBV6-1 and TRBJ2-7; perhaps TRBD1 as D (6 bases). This CDR3 region has 15 residues. Deletions cut 6 bases from V and 0 bases from J, with 15 bases between. Germline V lookup: CDR1 MNHNS, CDR2 SASEGT. The CDR3 DNA sequence: TGTGCCAGCAGGCCCGGACAGCTCAACTCCTACGAGCAGTACTTC. Translated, it gives CASRPGQLNSYEQYF.

The table lists this clonotype with a few counts. This chain uses TRBV29-1 with TRBJ2-3, with 14 bases identical to TRBD2. This CDR3 contains 15 residues. V dropped 5 bases and J dropped 6; count of bases not matched to a gene: 7. CDR1 and CDR2 (germline): SQVTM, ANQGSEA. CDR3 nucleotides: TGCAGCGTTATCGGGACTAGCGGGAGTACGGATACGCAGTATTTT. Its protein product is CSVIGTSGSTDTQYF.

The sample holds many counts of this clonotype. The chain is built from TRBV7-9 and TRBJ2-3; a weak D match, TRBD2 (6 bases). V was trimmed by 4 bases and J by 1 base, leaving 12 bases between them. Germline assignment: CDR1 SEHNR and CDR2 FQNEAQ (reference sequence). The CDR3 sequence is 15 residues long. CDR3 bases: TGTGCCAGCAGCTCCACTCCTAGCGGCACAGATACGCAGTATTTT. It yields the protein CASSSTPSGTDTQYF.

This clonotype has more than one count but fewer than ten. J is TRBJ2-3 and V is TRBV15, with 8 bases that match TRBD2. CDR3 length: 13 residues. The V gene's germline CDR1 is LNHNV and CDR2 YYDKDF (reference sequence). V shed 0 bases and J 14 bases; nucleotides not matched to a gene: 7. CDR3 coding DNA: TGTGCCACCAGCAGAGATTCAGGGACTAGTGGGTATTTT. Protein product: CATSRDSGTSGYF.

This clonotype was observed at least ten times. The CDR3 nucleotides are TGTGCCAGCAGCTCGACTAGCGGGAGGGGCCAAGAGACCCAGTACTTC. Translation gives CASSSTSGRGQETQYF. The V and J genes are TRBV7-2 and TRBJ2-5; 14 nucleotides line up with TRBD2. Germline V gives CDR1 SGHTA, CDR2 FQGNSA. The CDR3 is 16 residues long. The trim removed 4 bases at V and 1 base at J, leaving 2 bases unmatched.

This clonotype was seen once. This chain uses TRBV20-1 with TRBJ2-7, with unresolved D. Trimming pared 5 bases from V and 0 bases from J, leaving 8 bases between. CDR1 is DFQATT and CDR2 is SNEGSKA in the germline V gene (reference sequence). The CDR3 contains 12 residues. CDR3 amino acids: CSASGNSYEQYF. DNA of the CDR3: TGCAGTGCTTCAGGCAACTCCTACGAGCAGTACTTC.

Only a few counts were recorded for this clonotype. The chain employs TRBV4-3 and TRBJ2-1, with TRBD2 identical over 11 bases. Trimming at V came to 4 bases and at J to 7 bases, leaving 3 bases not matched to a gene. The CDR3 contains 14 residues. Looked up from germline, CDR1 is LGHNA and CDR2 is YSLEER. The CDR3 spells CASSRLAGRNEQFF. CDR3 coding DNA: TGCGCCAGCAGCCGACTAGCGGGAAGGAATGAGCAGTTCTTC.

The chain employs TRBV5-1 and TRBJ2-4; 10 bases match TRBD1. The V gene's germline CDR1 is SGHRS and CDR2 YFSETQ. The trim removed 5 bases at V and 1 base at J, leaving 12 bases unmatched. The CDR3 consists of 18 residues. The CDR3 bases are TGCGCCAGCAGTTTCGTGGGGACAGGGGATATTGCCAAAAACATTCAGTACTTC. It yields the protein CASSFVGTGDIAKNIQYF.

This clonotype was counted many times. The rearrangement uses TRBV7-9 and TRBJ1-4; TRBD1 might be the D (6 bases). This CDR3 is built from 15 residues. V lost 5 bases and J lost 6, with 16 bases in between. CDR1 and CDR2 from the germline V gene are SEHNR and FQNEAQ (reference sequence). DNA for the CDR3: TGTGCCAGCAGCCTCGCGGGGGCGCGGGATGAAAAACTGTTTTTT. Its protein product is CASSLAGARDEKLFF.

This clonotype has at least ten counts. The V gene is TRBV5-1, the J gene TRBJ2-7; D unresolved. Between the trimmed V and J ends, which lost 7 bases and 10 bases, there was a span of 21 bases. CDR1 SGHRS and CDR2 YFSETQ come from the germline V gene. The CDR3 contains 13 residues. This CDR3 reads CASAFSGAGEQYF. CDR3 nucleotides: TGCGCCAGCGCGTTCTCCGGTGCCGGAGAACAGTACTTC.

The count of this clonotype is one. The CDR3 loop is CASSLGWRDTSYEQYF. The CDR3 DNA reads TGTGCCAGCAGCTTAGGGTGGAGGGACACGTCCTACGAGCAGTACTTC. The chain employs TRBV7-2 and TRBJ2-7; tentatively, D is TRBD1 or TRBD2 (6 bases each). Germline lookup yields CDR1 SGHTA and CDR2 FQGNSA. Trimming stripped 1 base from V and 1 base from J, with 14 bases between. CDR3 size: 16 residues.

This chain uses TRBV27 with TRBJ2-1; 12 nucleotides match TRBD2. Unmatched junction bases numbered 9, after V lost 1 base and J lost 5 bases. CDR3 length: 18 residues. Germline assignment: CDR1 MNHEY and CDR2 SMNVEV (reference sequence). CDR3: CASSLLGGLAGTNNEQFF. CDR3 nucleotides: TGTGCCAGCAGTTTATTGGGCGGACTAGCGGGGACCAACAATGAGCAGTTCTTC.

V and J are TRBV7-2 and TRBJ2-3, with TRBD2 matching over 7 bases. V lost 5 bases and J lost 0; bases outside the gene matches: 8. Germline-derived CDR1 and CDR2 are SGHTA and FQGNSA. The CDR3 is 16 amino acids. Written as DNA, the CDR3 is TGTGCCAGCAGCCCCCAATCGGGGGGTAGCACAGATACGCAGTATTTT. Translating it yields CASSPQSGGSTDTQYF.

The J gene is TRBJ2-2, the V gene TRBV5-1; TRBD2 is a possible D gene (6 bases). In germline, CDR1 is SGHRS, CDR2 YFSETQ. The CDR3 sequence is 15 residues long. V lost 2 bases and J 1 base, leaving 9 bases between the germline ends. The CDR3 nucleotides read TGCGCCAGCAGCTTTCGAGCGGGGAACACCGGGGAGCTGTTTTTT. It codes for CASSFRAGNTGELFF.

V is TRBV20-1 and J is TRBJ1-4, with a tentative D call TRBD1 (5 bases). The germline V and J ends were trimmed by 3 bases and 2 bases, with 10 bases remaining between them. Germline V CDR1 and CDR2: DFQATT, SNEGSKA (reference sequence). The CDR3 sequence is 14 residues long. CDR3 nucleotide sequence: TGCAGTGCTAGTTATGGGGGGACTAATGAAAAACTGTTTTTT. Its translation is CSASYGGTNEKLFF.

This clonotype showed up just a few times. The chain combines TRBV5-1 with TRBJ2-1; no definite D call. The CDR3 runs to 15 residues. Germline lookup yields CDR1 SGHRS and CDR2 YFSETQ. V lost 4 bases and J 6 bases, leaving 17 bases between the germline ends. The CDR3: CASSPSVAASNEQFF. In nucleotides, the CDR3 is TGCGCCAGCAGCCCCTCCGTCGCGGCGTCCAATGAGCAGTTCTTC.

This clonotype was seen many times. The rearrangement links TRBV15 to TRBJ2-3, with 9 bases fitting TRBD1. Germline values: CDR1 LNHNV, CDR2 YYDKDF (reference sequence). The CDR3 length is 15 residues. J was trimmed by 1 base and V by 5 bases; bases with no gene match: 4. The CDR3 spells CATSGTGYRTDTQYF. As DNA, the CDR3 is TGTGCCACCAGCGGGACAGGGTACCGCACAGATACGCAGTATTTT.